The rows below give T cell receptor beta chains drawn from one sample of a study of blood T cell repertoires in COVID-19. Produced via immunoSEQ multiplex PCR; TCRdb's table is partial and in-frame only. This sample carries approximately 140,000 clones, almost 90% of them seen once, and the ten largest clones take about 1.6%. The sample was peripheral blood. The receptors stem from a woman aged 55-70 years with acute or convalescent COVID-19. The CDR3 runs from the conserved cysteine through the conserved F or W. The order of the fields is clone size, D gene, V gene, J gene, CDR3 DNA, CDR3 protein. The D gene is left open where the match is weak. Not all rows give a size; the values are once, few, many and, for expanded clones, a class.

clone_size: .; d_call: .; v_call: TRBV28; j_call: TRBJ1-1; cdr3_nt: TGTGCCAGCTCCTCTTTGTTAGCGATGAACACTGAAGCTTTCTTT; cdr3_aa: CASSSLLAMNTEAFF
clone_size: .; d_call: .; v_call: TRBV7-2; j_call: TRBJ2-1; cdr3_nt: TGTGCCAGCAGACGAACAGGTGTCGTTGAGCAGTTCTTC; cdr3_aa: CASRRTGVVEQFF
clone_size: few; d_call: .; v_call: TRBV29-1; j_call: TRBJ1-5; cdr3_nt: TGCAGCGTTGCTCTTAATAGCAATCAGCCCCAGCATTTT; cdr3_aa: CSVALNSNQPQHF
clone_size: .; d_call: .; v_call: TRBV4-3; j_call: TRBJ1-4; cdr3_nt: TGCGCCAGCAGCCAAGAGCCCCTTGACAGTCCCAAGATCGAAAAACTGTTTTTT; cdr3_aa: CASSQEPLDSPKIEKLFF
clone_size: .; d_call: .; v_call: TRBV5-5; j_call: TRBJ1-6; cdr3_nt: TGTGCCAGCAGCTTACGTTTGAGGGAAGATTCACCCCTCCACTTT; cdr3_aa: CASSLRLREDSPLHF
clone_size: .; d_call: .; v_call: TRBV7-2; j_call: TRBJ1-3; cdr3_nt: TGTGCCAGCAGCTCTAGCCTCTCTGGAAACACCATATATTTT; cdr3_aa: CASSSSLSGNTIYF
clone_size: .; d_call: .; v_call: TRBV6-2/TRBV6-3; j_call: TRBJ1-2; cdr3_nt: TGTGCCAGCAGTTATCCGGAGGCTAACTATGGCTACACCTTC; cdr3_aa: CASSYPEANYGYTF
clone_size: .; d_call: .; v_call: TRBV3-1/TRBV3-2; j_call: TRBJ1-2; cdr3_nt: TGTGCCAGCAGCCAAGGAAGGCGACCGAGACAACGAGTCGGGGACTATGGCTACACCTTC; cdr3_aa: CASSQGRRPRQRVGDYGYTF
clone_size: .; d_call: .; v_call: TRBV7-9; j_call: TRBJ2-7; cdr3_nt: TGTGCCAGCAGCTTACGGGGGGCAGGGTCGGCTTACGAGCAGTACTTC; cdr3_aa: CASSLRGAGSAYEQYF
clone_size: .; d_call: .; v_call: TRBV19; j_call: TRBJ2-3; cdr3_nt: TGTGCCAGTAGGGTGACCGGGACAGATACGCAGTATTTT; cdr3_aa: CASRVTGTDTQYF
clone_size: once; d_call: TRBD1; v_call: TRBV5-4; j_call: TRBJ2-7; cdr3_nt: TGTGCCAGCAGTGAGCTTCTCCGGGACAGGGGTGGCGAGCAGTACTTC; cdr3_aa: CASSELLRDRGGEQYF
clone_size: few; d_call: TRBD1; v_call: TRBV2; j_call: TRBJ2-7; cdr3_nt: TGTGCCAGCAGTGGACAGGGTGTCTACGAGCAGTACTTC; cdr3_aa: CASSGQGVYEQYF
clone_size: .; d_call: .; v_call: TRBV20-1; j_call: TRBJ2-3; cdr3_nt: TGCAGTGCTACGGTGGTAGATACGCAGTATTTT; cdr3_aa: CSATVVDTQYF
clone_size: .; d_call: .; v_call: TRBV24-1; j_call: TRBJ1-4; cdr3_nt: TGTGCCACCAGTGATGCTACAGTAAATGAAAAACTGTTTTTT; cdr3_aa: CATSDATVNEKLFF
clone_size: once; d_call: .; v_call: TRBV4-2; j_call: TRBJ2-7; cdr3_nt: TGTGCCAGCAGCCAAGCGTTCGGACAGCGGTTTTACGAGCAGTACTTC; cdr3_aa: CASSQAFGQRFYEQYF
clone_size: .; d_call: .; v_call: TRBV5-1; j_call: TRBJ2-5; cdr3_nt: TGCGCCAGCAGCTTGACAGGGACAGAGACCCAGTACTTC; cdr3_aa: CASSLTGTETQYF
clone_size: .; d_call: TRBD1; v_call: TRBV4-3; j_call: TRBJ2-1; cdr3_nt: TGCGCCAGCAGCCAAGAGGGGACAGGGATTAAGAGGAATGAGCAGTTCTTC; cdr3_aa: CASSQEGTGIKRNEQFF